The 15 T cell receptor beta chains given below trace back to one sample, sequenced in a study of cytomegalovirus exposure and HLA in healthy donors (dated by TCRdb to between 2016 and 2019). The library was built by means of the immunoSEQ multiplex PCR assay. The clones in this table, taken by TCRdb from immuneACCESS, are in-frame only. Not every clone is retained; where verified, under half of the shortfall comes from an unresolved V gene, and the cause of the rest is unknown. For this sample there are approximately 90,000 clones; roughly 92% appear just once. The ten most abundant clones make up about 1% of the sample. Sequenced sample: PBMCs. The source is a young woman in good health and CMV-seropositive.

The CDR3 nucleotides read TGTGCCTGGAGTGCATACCTCACAGGGGATCCTGAAGCTTTCTTT. Amino acid sequence: CAWSAYLTGDPEAFF. This chain links TRBV30 with TRBJ1-1, with 7 positions matching TRBD1. Trimming cost V 1 base and J 6 bases; bases outside gene matches: 11. Germline CDR1 is GTSNPN and CDR2 is SVGIG (reference sequence). The CDR3 is 15 amino acids.

The chain recombines TRBV11-3 with TRBJ2-7; 9 positions match TRBD1. Germline V gene lookup returns CDR1 SGHNT and CDR2 YENEEA. The V and J ends lost 5 bases and 12 bases, in that order; junction bases with no gene match: 14. This CDR3 contains 14 residues. The CDR3 nucleotides are TGTGCCAGCAGCCAGGGACAGGGCTCTCCGGGACGGTACTTC. This sequence encodes CASSQGQGSPGRYF. Supplemented by reference TRBV11-3 and TRBJ2-7, the full variable domain reads EAGVVQSPRYKIIEKKQPVAFWCNPISGHNTLYWYLQNLGQGPELLIRYENEEAVDDSQLPKDRFSAERLKGVDSTLKIQPAELGDSAVYLCASSQGQGSPGRYFGPGTRLTVT.

The V call is TRBV7-9, the J call TRBJ2-5; 10 nucleotides align to TRBD2. The CDR3 runs to 14 residues. Germline CDR1 and CDR2: SEHNR and FQNEAQ (reference sequence). The V and J ends lost 5 bases and 5 bases, in that order; junction bases with no gene match: 5. The CDR3 nucleotides read TGTGCCAGCAGCAGGATAGCGGGAGGTGAGACCCAGTACTTC. Translated, it gives CASSRIAGGETQYF.

The chain uses TRBV7-8 and TRBJ2-7; 7 positions agree with TRBD2. Losses at the gene ends were 5 bases for V and 2 bases for J; bases not matched to a gene: 6. The CDR3 is made up of 14 amino acids. Germline values: CDR1 SGHVS, CDR2 FQNEAQ. The CDR3 region is CASSPGRIPYEQYF. For the CDR3, the DNA is TGTGCCAGCAGCCCCGGGAGGATTCCCTACGAGCAGTACTTC.

The chain links TRBV7-9 to TRBJ1-2; D is unclear. The CDR3 has 14 residues. Trimming removed 1 base at V and 7 bases at J, with 13 bases between. The germline V gene has CDR1 SEHNR and CDR2 FQNEAQ (reference sequence). The CDR3 sequence: CASSLGAGSSGYTF. CDR3 nucleotides: TGTGCCAGCAGCTTAGGTGCGGGGTCGTCTGGCTACACCTTC.

The sample holds one count of this clone. The V gene is TRBV7-2, the J gene TRBJ2-1; 9 bases line up with TRBD2. Germline V lookup: CDR1 SGHTA, CDR2 FQGNSA. The V gene end was trimmed by 6 bases and the J gene end by 4 bases; junction bases not matched to a gene: 7. The CDR3 is 15 residues long. The CDR3: CASSRVAGAYNEQFF. The CDR3 DNA reads TGTGCCAGCAGTAGGGTAGCGGGAGCTTACAATGAGCAGTTCTTC.

This chain connects TRBV2 to TRBJ2-3, with 13 positions matching TRBD2. The ends lost 6 bases at V and 4 bases at J; junction bases unmatched: 13. CDR1 and CDR2 (germline): SNHLY, FYNNEI. CDR3 size: 18 residues. The CDR3 sequence is CASRLRLGLAGTADTQYF. In DNA, the CDR3 is TGTGCCAGCAGGCTAAGGTTGGGACTAGCGGGAACAGCAGATACGCAGTATTTT.

The gene calls are TRBV28 and TRBJ2-7, with D uncertain. V dropped 5 bases and J dropped 3 bases, with 11 bases sitting between them. This CDR3 spans 13 amino acids. CDR1 and CDR2 from the germline V gene are MDHEN and SYDVKM. Written as DNA, the CDR3 is TGTGCCAGCAGTCCCGTGAGGATCTACGAGCAGTACTTC. Amino acid sequence: CASSPVRIYEQYF.

This sequence joins TRBV29-1 and TRBJ2-3; D gene ambiguous. The CDR3 covers 14 residues. V shed 6 bases and J shed 0 bases, with 13 bases lying between them. Germline V gene sequence: CDR1 SQVTM, CDR2 ANQGSEA. The CDR3 DNA sequence: TGCAGCGTCCAAGGTCCGACTAGCACAGATACGCAGTATTTT. It is translated as CSVQGPTSTDTQYF.

The chain joins TRBV11-2 to TRBJ1-2, with a possible D match to TRBD1 (6 bases). V was pared by 3 bases and J by 8 bases, with 22 bases between. CDR1 is SGHAT, CDR2 FQNNGV, per germline. The length of the CDR3 is 16 residues. CDR3 region: CASSLRPIDRSGGYTF. As DNA, the CDR3 is TGTGCCAGCAGCTTGAGACCCATCGACAGGTCCGGCGGCTACACCTTC.

This clone was counted a few times. This rearrangement joins TRBV6-6 to TRBJ1-5; the D is unclear. The CDR3 contains 12 residues. Germline CDR1 is MNHNY and CDR2 is SVGAGI (reference sequence). V was pared by 0 bases and J by 6 bases, with 3 bases between. As DNA, the CDR3 is TGTGCCAGCAGTTACTCAGCTCAGCCCCAGCATTTT. It codes for CASSYSAQPQHF.

The chain links TRBV21-1 to TRBJ1-2; the D segment call TRBD1 is taken from the table without a DNA check. TRBV21-1 is flagged as a pseudogene. The CDR3 contains 16 residues. Here the CDR3 DNA reads TGTGCCAGCAGCACGAGCCGGGACAGGGGGAACTATGGCTACACCTTC. It yields the protein CASSTSRDRGNYGYTF.

This clone was seen a few times. The chain joins TRBV4-3 to TRBJ2-7; 9 nucleotides match TRBD2. Per germline, CDR1 LGHNA and CDR2 YSLEER. The CDR3 is made up of 14 amino acids. J was trimmed by 2 bases and V by 1 base; bases with no gene match: 0. The CDR3 reads CASSQGTSAYEQYF. DNA for the CDR3: TGCGCCAGCAGCCAAGGGACTAGCGCCTACGAGCAGTACTTC.

V is TRBV2 and J is TRBJ1-5; D is ambiguous. The V end was cut by 4 bases, the J end by 1 base, with 11 bases between. Germline loops: CDR1 SNHLY, CDR2 FYNNEI. This CDR3 is 15 amino acids long. The CDR3 DNA follows: TGTGCCAGCAGTGTTAAAACAGCAAGCAATCAGCCCCAGCATTTT. Amino acid sequence: CASSVKTASNQPQHF.

The rearrangement links TRBV19 to TRBJ1-2, with 7 nucleotides matching TRBD1. V lost 5 bases to trimming and J lost 3 bases; unmatched junction nucleotides: 6. There are 14 residues in the CDR3. The germline V gene has CDR1 LNHDA and CDR2 SQIVND (reference sequence). The CDR3, as DNA: TGTGCCAGTAGTGTTCGACAGGGCGACTATGGCTACACCTTC. Translating gives CASSVRQGDYGYTF.